This TCR beta chain was identified during a study of shared clonotypes between healthy human individuals (dated by TCRdb to 2018 to 2021). Regarding the study in general: A few men and a couple of women, aged 18 to 49 years, made up the cohort. Per donor, three plates each were used for CD4 naive and CD4 memory, two for CD8 naive, and one for CD8 memory. Blood TCR repertoires of four to six healthy adults were deeply sequenced to estimate repertoire size and the extent of clonotype sharing between individuals. Different laboratories and diverse techniques were used to prepare libraries and sequence TCR repertoires, to increase sequencing depth and limit assay-specific biases. Leukapheresis yielded between about 0.85 and 10 billion PBMCs per donor.

Using the deep immunoSEQ assay, multiplex PCR amplified TCR CDR3 regions from genomic DNA. For each cell subset, the extracted genomic DNA was distributed evenly across all wells of several immunoSEQ 96-well plates, and each plate served as one replicate. For sorted subsets, approximately 0.2 ug of genomic DNA, equivalent to some 30,000 T cell genomes, went into each replicate PCR. Purified libraries were measured with a Qubit 3.0 fluorometer, size-checked on a Bioanalyzer 2100, and measured again with the KAPA Library Quantification kit. A separate single-read 150-cycle Illumina NextSeq 550 flow cell was used to sequence each immunoSEQ 96-well plate. Per the original workflow: Because the immunoSEQ output held only junctional sequences and lacked quality scores, the filtering could not match the filtering applied to full-length reads. Sequences were annotated with PyIR, a Python wrapper for IgBLAST v1.9, and V/J genes and CDR3 were assigned using IMGT germline references. Any read was removed if the V/J assignment was weak (E-value above 1e-6), the CDR3 was missing, or the read contained stop codons, out-of-frame junctions, or ambiguous translated residues. V3J clonotypes were defined by identical inferred V gene, J gene, and CDR3 amino acid sequence. Percentage overlap between repertoires was calculated by dividing the number of shared unique clonotypes by the size of the smaller repertoire. RTK rarefaction, the Chao1 estimator, and Recon v2.1 estimates of unobserved clonotypes were used to assess repertoire richness. For all TCRbeta clonotypes obtained by the gDNA method from a handful of donors, generation probabilities were computed with OLGA. Imported from immuneACCESS, the table was reduced by TCRdb to in-frame sequences with V and J called. These copies leave out some clones; in studies compared against another copy, an unresolved V gene accounts for under half, and the cause of the remainder is not known. The DNA gave D and trimming, while V, J and clone size come from that table. The sample table lists 2 million to 3 million clones, more than 80% of them with a count of one. The top ten constitute more than 0.12% of the sample.

The donors were healthy, HIV-negative adults who had no recently reported acute infections or vaccinations. Every donor was a Caucasian adult residing in Nashville, Tennessee, USA. CD4+ T cells were enriched by magnetic negative selection; naive cells were then positively selected on CD45RA, and the negative fraction formed the memory subset. After blood collection by leukapheresis, PBMCs were isolated using Ficoll-Histopaque density gradient centrifugation and then cryopreserved in the vapor phase of liquid nitrogen. Analytical flow cytometry was used to check the purity and quantity of each magnetically sorted T cell population. Each sorted fraction had its genomic DNA isolated and then quantified by UV absorbance on a Nanodrop 2000c. General conclusions and limits of the study: Pairwise subsampling led to the expectation that sequencing depth would affect the degree of clonotype sharing among donors. The genetic and exposure-history diversity represented was limited by the small number of donors. Compared with non-shared clonotypes, the clonotypes found in all four sorted-subset donors had higher generation probabilities. Sampling was limited to blood, and TCR repertoires in tissue likely differ from TCR repertoires in blood. Even with the large sequencing depth, rarefaction of the sorted-subset datasets indicated that sequencing was incomplete. Naive subsets generally had larger estimated clonotype richness than memory subsets did. Sharing across a few donors was observed for about 5% of naive CD4, under 4% of naive CD8, roughly 2.3% of memory CD4, and approximately 0.41% of memory CD8 clonotypes.

With respect to this clone: No antigen is known for it. No much larger clone is present one base from it, and per-base qualities are unavailable.

For CDR1 and CDR2, the germline V gene (reference sequence) lists SEHNR and FQNEAQ. From the cysteine through the phenylalanine, the CDR3 covers 13 amino acids. Here the CDR3 DNA is all that survives: 39 bases in frame from base 1. The germline ends are 8 bases apart after V is trimmed by 1 base and J by 5 bases. The V and J genes are TRBV7-9 and TRBJ2-5; the D gene is unclear. The sequenced material came from naive CD4+ T cells sorted from blood. The label giving this sample's cell subset or site can be read as: CD45RA+ positively selected. The sequence derives from a man aged 18 to 35 in good health. The CDR3 has the sequence CASSLEGLETQYF. The bases read TGTGCCAGCAGCTTAGAAGGTCTGGAGACCCAGTACTTC.